This TCR beta chain was identified during a study of PD-L1 blockade in urothelial cancer. About the research overall: Blood was subjected to analysis at 3 weeks (second dose) and 6 weeks following treatment start.

Time point specified: peripheral blood 6 weeks after treatment start. Produced via immunoSEQ multiplex PCR; TCRdb's table is partial and in-frame only. Of around 80,000 clones in the sample, approximately 90% were seen once. The CDR3 loop spans 14 amino acids. The trim removed 6 bases at V and 6 bases at J, leaving 5 bases unmatched. Germline-derived CDR1 and CDR2 are MDHEN and SYDVKM. This sequence was found in a woman of 80 years or more with urothelial cancer. The input for sequencing was PBMCs, taken around atezolizumab (anti-PD-L1) treatment. The chain employs TRBV28 and TRBJ2-7, with TRBD2 identical over 13 bases. DNA of the CDR3: TGTGCCAGCAGAATAACTAGCGGGAGGGCCGAGCAGTACTTC. This gives the protein CASRITSGRAEQYF.